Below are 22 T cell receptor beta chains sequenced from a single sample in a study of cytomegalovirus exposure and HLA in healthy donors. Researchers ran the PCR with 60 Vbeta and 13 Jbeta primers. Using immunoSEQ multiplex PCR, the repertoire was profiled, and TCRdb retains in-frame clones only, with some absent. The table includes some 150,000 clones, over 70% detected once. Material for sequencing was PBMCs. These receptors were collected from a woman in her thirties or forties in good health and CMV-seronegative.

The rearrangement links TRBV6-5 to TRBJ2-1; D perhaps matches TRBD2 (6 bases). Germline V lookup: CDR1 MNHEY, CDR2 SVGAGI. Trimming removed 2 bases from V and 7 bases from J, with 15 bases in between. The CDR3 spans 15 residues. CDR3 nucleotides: TGTGCCAGCAGTTACAAGAGACTAGTGGCTAATGAGCAGTTCTTC. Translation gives CASSYKRLVANEQFF.

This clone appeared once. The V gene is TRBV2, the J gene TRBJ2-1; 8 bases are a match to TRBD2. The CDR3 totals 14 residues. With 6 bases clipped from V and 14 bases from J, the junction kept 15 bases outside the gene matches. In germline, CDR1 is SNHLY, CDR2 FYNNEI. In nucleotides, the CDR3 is TGTGCCAGCAGACGAGGACTAGCCGGGTCTGTGGAGTTCTTC. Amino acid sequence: CASRRGLAGSVEFF.

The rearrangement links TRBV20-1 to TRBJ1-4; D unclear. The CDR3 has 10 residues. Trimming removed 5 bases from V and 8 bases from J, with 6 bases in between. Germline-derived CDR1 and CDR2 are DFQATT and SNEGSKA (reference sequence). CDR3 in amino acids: CSAPIEKLFF. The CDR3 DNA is TGCAGTGCTCCTATAGAAAAACTGTTTTTT.

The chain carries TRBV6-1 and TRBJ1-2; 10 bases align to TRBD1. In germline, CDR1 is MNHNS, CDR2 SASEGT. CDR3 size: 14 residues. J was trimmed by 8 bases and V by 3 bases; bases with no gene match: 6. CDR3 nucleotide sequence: TGTGCCAGCAGTGATAGGGGGACAGGGGACGGCTACACCTTC. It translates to CASSDRGTGDGYTF.

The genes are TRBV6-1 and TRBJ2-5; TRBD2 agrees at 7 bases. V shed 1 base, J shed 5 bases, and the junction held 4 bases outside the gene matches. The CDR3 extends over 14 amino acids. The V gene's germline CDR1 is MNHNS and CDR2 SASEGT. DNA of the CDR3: TGTGCCAGCAGTGAAGGGGACTATGGGGAGACCCAGTACTTC. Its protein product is CASSEGDYGETQYF.

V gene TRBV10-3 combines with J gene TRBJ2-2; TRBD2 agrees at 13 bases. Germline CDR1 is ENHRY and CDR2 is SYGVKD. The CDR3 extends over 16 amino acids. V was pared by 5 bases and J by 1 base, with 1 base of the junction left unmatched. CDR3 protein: CAISRTSGGNTGELFF. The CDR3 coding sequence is TGTGCCATCAGTAGGACTAGCGGGGGGAACACCGGGGAGCTGTTTTTT.

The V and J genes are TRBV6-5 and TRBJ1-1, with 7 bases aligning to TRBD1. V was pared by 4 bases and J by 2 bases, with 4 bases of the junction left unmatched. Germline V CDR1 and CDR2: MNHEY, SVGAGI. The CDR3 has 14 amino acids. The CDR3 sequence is CASSSRGRNTEAFF. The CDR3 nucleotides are TGTGCCAGCAGTTCCAGGGGGAGAAACACTGAAGCTTTCTTT.

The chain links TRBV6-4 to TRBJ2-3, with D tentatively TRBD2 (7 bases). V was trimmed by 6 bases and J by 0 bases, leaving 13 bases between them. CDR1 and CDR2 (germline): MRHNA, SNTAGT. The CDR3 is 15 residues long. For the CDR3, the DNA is TGTGCCAGCAGCGCCCGGGGGGCCAGCACAGATACGCAGTATTTT. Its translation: CASSARGASTDTQYF.

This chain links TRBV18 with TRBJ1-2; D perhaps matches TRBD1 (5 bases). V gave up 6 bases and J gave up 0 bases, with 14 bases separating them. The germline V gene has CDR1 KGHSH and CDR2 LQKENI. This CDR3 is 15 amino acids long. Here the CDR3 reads CASSRSGTPNYGYTF. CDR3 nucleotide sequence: TGTGCCAGCTCGCGAAGCGGGACCCCTAACTATGGCTACACCTTC.

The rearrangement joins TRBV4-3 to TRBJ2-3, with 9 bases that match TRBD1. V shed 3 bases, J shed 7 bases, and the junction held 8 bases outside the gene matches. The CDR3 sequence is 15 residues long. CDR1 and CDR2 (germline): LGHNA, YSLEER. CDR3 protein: CASSQEDRGVNTQYF. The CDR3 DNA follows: TGCGCCAGCAGCCAGGAGGACAGGGGCGTGAATACGCAGTATTTT.

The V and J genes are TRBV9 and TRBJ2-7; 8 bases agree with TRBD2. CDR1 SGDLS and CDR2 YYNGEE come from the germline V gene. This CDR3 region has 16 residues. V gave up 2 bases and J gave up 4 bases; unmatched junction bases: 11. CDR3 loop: CASSVHNSGGVYEQYF. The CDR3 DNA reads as TGTGCCAGCAGCGTCCATAACAGCGGGGGCGTTTACGAGCAGTACTTC.

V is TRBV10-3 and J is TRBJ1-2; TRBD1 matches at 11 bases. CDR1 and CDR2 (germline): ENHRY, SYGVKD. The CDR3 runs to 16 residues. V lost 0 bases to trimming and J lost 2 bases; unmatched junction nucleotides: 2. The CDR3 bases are TGTGCCATCAGTGAGTCTGGGACAGGGGGGAACTATGGCTACACCTTC. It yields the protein CAISESGTGGNYGYTF.

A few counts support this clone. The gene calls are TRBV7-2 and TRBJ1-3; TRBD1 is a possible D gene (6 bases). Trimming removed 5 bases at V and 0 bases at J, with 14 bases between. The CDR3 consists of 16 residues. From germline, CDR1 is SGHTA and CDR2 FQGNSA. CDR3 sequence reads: CASSTSGQSSGNTIYF. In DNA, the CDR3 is TGTGCCAGCAGCACCTCGGGACAAAGCTCTGGAAACACCATATATTTT. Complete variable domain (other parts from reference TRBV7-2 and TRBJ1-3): GAGVSQSPSNKVTEKGKDVELRCDPISGHTALYWYRQSLGQGLEFLIYFQGNSAPDKSGLPSDRFSAERTGGSVSTLTIQRTQQEDSAVYLCASSTSGQSSGNTIYFGEGSWLTVV.

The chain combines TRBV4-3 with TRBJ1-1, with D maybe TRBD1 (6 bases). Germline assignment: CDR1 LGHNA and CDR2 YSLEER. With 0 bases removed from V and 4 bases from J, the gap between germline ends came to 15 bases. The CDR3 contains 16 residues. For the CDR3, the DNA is TGCGCCAGCAGCCAAGATGGTAGGTCCAGGGGCACTGAAGCTTTCTTT. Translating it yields CASSQDGRSRGTEAFF.

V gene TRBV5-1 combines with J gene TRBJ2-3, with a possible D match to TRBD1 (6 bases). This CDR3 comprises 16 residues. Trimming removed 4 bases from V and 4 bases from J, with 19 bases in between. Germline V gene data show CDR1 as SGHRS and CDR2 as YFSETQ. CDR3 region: CASSLGTLRHPDTQYF. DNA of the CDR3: TGCGCCAGCAGCCTTGGGACACTCCGGCACCCAGATACGCAGTATTTT.

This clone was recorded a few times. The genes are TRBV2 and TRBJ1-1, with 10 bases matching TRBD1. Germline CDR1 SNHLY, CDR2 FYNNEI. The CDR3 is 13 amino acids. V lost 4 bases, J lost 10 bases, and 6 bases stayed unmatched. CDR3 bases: TGTGCCAGCAGTGGGGACAGGGGTAGAGTAGCTTTCTTT. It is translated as CASSGDRGRVAFF.

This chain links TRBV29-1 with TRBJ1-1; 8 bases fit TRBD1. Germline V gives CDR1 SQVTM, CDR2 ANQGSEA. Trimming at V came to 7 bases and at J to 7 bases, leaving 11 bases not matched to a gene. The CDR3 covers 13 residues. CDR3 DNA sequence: TGCAGCGCAAGACAGGGGAGGGCCATTGAAGCTTTCTTT. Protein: CSARQGRAIEAFF.

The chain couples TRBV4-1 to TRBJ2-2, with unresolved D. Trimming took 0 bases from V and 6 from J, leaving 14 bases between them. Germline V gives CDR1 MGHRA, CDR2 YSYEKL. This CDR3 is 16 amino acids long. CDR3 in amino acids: CASSQDALTLAGELFF. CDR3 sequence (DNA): TGCGCCAGCAGCCAAGATGCTTTGACATTGGCCGGGGAGCTGTTTTTT.

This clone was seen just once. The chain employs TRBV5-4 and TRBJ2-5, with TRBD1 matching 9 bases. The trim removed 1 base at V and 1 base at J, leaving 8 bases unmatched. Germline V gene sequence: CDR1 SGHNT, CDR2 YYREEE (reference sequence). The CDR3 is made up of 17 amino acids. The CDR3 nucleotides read TGTGCCAGCAGCTTGCGAACCAGGACAGGGGTCCAAGAGACCCAGTACTTC. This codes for CASSLRTRTGVQETQYF. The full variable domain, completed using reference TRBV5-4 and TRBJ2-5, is ETGVTQSPTHLIKTRGQQVTLRCSSQSGHNTVSWYQQALGQGPQFIFQYYREEENGRGNFPPRFSGLQFPNYSSELNVNALELDDSALYLCASSLRTRTGVQETQYFGPGTRLLVL.

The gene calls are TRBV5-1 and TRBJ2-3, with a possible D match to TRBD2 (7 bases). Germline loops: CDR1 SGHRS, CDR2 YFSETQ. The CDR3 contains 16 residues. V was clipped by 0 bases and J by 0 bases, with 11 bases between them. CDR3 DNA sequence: TGCGCCAGCAGCTTGGCCGCGGGGGCTAGCACAGATACGCAGTATTTT. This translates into CASSLAAGASTDTQYF. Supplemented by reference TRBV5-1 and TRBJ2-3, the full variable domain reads KAGVTQTPRYLIKTRGQQVTLSCSPISGHRSVSWYQQTPGQGLQFLFEYFSETQRNKGNFPGRFSGRQFSNSRSEMNVSTLELGDSALYLCASSLAAGASTDTQYFGPGTRLTVL.

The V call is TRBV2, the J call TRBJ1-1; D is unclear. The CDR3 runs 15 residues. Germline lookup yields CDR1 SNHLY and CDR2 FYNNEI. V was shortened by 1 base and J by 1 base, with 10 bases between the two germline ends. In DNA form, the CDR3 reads TGTGCCAGCAGTGAAGAGCGTCTAGGGAACACTGAAGCTTTCTTT. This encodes CASSEERLGNTEAFF.

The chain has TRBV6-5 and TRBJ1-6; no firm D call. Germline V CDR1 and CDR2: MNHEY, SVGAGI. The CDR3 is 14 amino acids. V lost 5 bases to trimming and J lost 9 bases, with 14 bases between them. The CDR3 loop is CASSQISGFSPLHF. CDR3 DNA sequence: TGTGCCAGCAGTCAGATCTCGGGGTTTTCACCCCTCCACTTT.